A single sample gave rise to the 14 T cell receptor beta chains below, sequenced in a study of T cell repertoires in breast cancer. Unpaired genes were suppressed by blocking oligonucleotides during a second nested PCR. TCRdb fed the emulsion pairing reads into MiXCR, producing one record per CDR3 protein. The repertoire holds fewer than 5,500 distinct CDR3 sequences, with over 35% as singletons. Primers covering all TCR V genes were used in emulsion RT-PCR on CD8+ T cells. The specimen sequenced was CD8+ T cells. The receptors were sampled from a pool of human donors with breast cancer or a healthy control (not recorded which).

On this clonotype itself: The CDR3 does not close with the conserved phenylalanine or tryptophan, likely indicating a read error. The chain carries TRBV4-3 and TRBJ2-1; 8 bases fit TRBD1. Germline trimming cut 0 bases from V and 6 bases from J; bases unmatched to any gene: 13. The length of the CDR3 is 18 residues. The germline CDR1 and CDR2 sequences are LGHNA and YSLEER. CDR3 coding DNA: TGCGCCAGCAGCCAAGATCTTCGACAGGGGCGTATGGGCAATGAGCAGTTCTCC. Its translation: CASSQDLRQGRMGNEQFS.

V gene TRBV15 combines with J gene TRBJ1-5; 10 bases match TRBD1. Germline assignment: CDR1 LNHNV and CDR2 YYDKDF (reference sequence). There are 15 residues in the CDR3. V trimming: 0 bases; J trimming: 5 bases; junction bases outside the gene matches: 1. The CDR3 reads CATSREDRGDQPQHF. The CDR3 bases are TGTGCCACCAGCAGAGAGGACAGGGGGGATCAGCCCCAGCATTTT.

A few counts support this clonotype. One base away lies a much larger clone, so this may be a sequencing read error. The chain employs TRBV4-3 and TRBJ2-1; the D gene is possibly TRBD1 (6 bases). Germline-derived CDR1 and CDR2 are LGHNA and YSLEER. The CDR3 is 15 residues long. Trimming shortened V by 0 bases and J by 7 bases, and 13 bases separated the two germline ends. The CDR3 loop reads CASSQDPGAWNEQFF. For the CDR3, the DNA is TGCGCCAGCAGCCAAGACCCAGGGGCGTGGAATGAGCAGTTCTTC.

The chain couples TRBV29-1 to TRBJ1-1; D perhaps matches TRBD1 (5 bases). The germline V and J ends were trimmed by 7 bases and 1 base, with 10 bases remaining between them. The CDR3 is made up of 12 amino acids. Germline V gives CDR1 SQVTM, CDR2 ANQGSEA. CDR3 sequence: CSARTGNTEAFF. CDR3 bases: TGCAGCGCGAGAACAGGGAACACTGAAGCTTTCTTT.

This clonotype was detected ten times or more. V gene TRBV7-2 combines with J gene TRBJ2-5; 12 bases fit TRBD2. The length of the CDR3 is 20 residues. Germline CDR1 and CDR2: SGHTA and FQGNSA. J lost 0 bases, V lost 5 bases, and 16 bases had no gene match. This chain's CDR3 is CASSPKASGGVGTYQETQYF. The DNA for the CDR3 is TGTGCCAGCAGCCCAAAGGCTAGCGGGGGGGTCGGGACGTACCAAGAGACCCAGTACTTC.

The chain is built from TRBV11-3 and TRBJ1-2, with 7 positions matching TRBD1. J was trimmed by 8 bases and V by 4 bases; bases with no gene match: 4. The V gene's germline CDR1 is SGHNT and CDR2 YENEEA. The CDR3 has 12 amino acids. For the CDR3, the DNA is TGTGCCAGCAGCTCAGACAGGGTGGGCTACACCTTC. Amino acids: CASSSDRVGYTF.

This chain joins TRBV20-1 and TRBJ1-1; weak D call: TRBD1 (5 bases). V lost 6 bases and J 5 bases, leaving 16 bases between the germline ends. The CDR3 is 13 residues long. Germline lookup yields CDR1 DFQATT and CDR2 SNEGSKA (reference sequence). Here the CDR3 reads CSAPVRGKTEAFF. CDR3 sequence (DNA): TGCAGTGCCCCCGTTCGGGGGAAGACTGAAGCTTTCTTT.

The chain recombines TRBV6-2 or TRBV6-3 with TRBJ2-1; D gene ambiguous. This CDR3 spans 13 amino acids. Trimming pared 1 base from V and 4 bases from J, leaving 5 bases between. Germline V lookup: CDR1 MNHEY, CDR2 SVGEGT. The CDR3: CASSYFSYNEQFF. The CDR3, as DNA: TGTGCCAGCAGTTACTTCTCGTACAATGAGCAGTTCTTC.

The chain couples TRBV4-1 to TRBJ2-5, with 8 bases lining up with TRBD2. Germline assignment: CDR1 MGHRA and CDR2 YSYEKL. The CDR3 sequence is 18 residues long. V shed 4 bases, J shed 0 bases, and the junction held 13 bases outside the gene matches. The CDR3, as DNA: TGCGCCAGCAGCCGGACTAGCATGGGTCTCGGGTACCAAGAGACCCAGTACTTC. As protein: CASSRTSMGLGYQETQYF.

Concerning this clonotype itself: A much larger clone lies a single base off, so this may be a read error. V is TRBV6-2 or TRBV6-3 and J is TRBJ1-6; D unresolved. Per germline, CDR1 MNHEY and CDR2 SVGEGT. V lost 6 bases and J 6 bases, leaving 12 bases between the germline ends. The CDR3 totals 14 residues. The CDR3: CASRPTETNSPLHF. The CDR3, as DNA: TGTGCCAGCAGACCCACAGAGACTAATTCACCCCTCCACTTT.

Of note for this clonotype: A read error may account for a junction end that differs from germline. The gene calls are TRBV6-2 or TRBV6-3 and TRBJ1-5; D perhaps matches TRBD1 (6 bases). The CDR3 has 14 amino acids. Germline assignment: CDR1 MNHEY and CDR2 SVGEGT. The CDR3 loop is CAGTPTGSFQPQHF. Written as DNA, the CDR3 is TGTGCCGGCACCCCAACAGGGTCTTTCCAGCCCCAGCATTTC.

This clonotype was counted between two and nine times. The J gene is TRBJ1-1, the V gene TRBV14, with a tentative D call TRBD1 (6 bases). The CDR3 is made up of 16 amino acids. CDR1 is SGHDN and CDR2 is FVKESK in the germline V gene. V lost 0 bases to trimming and J lost 0 bases, with 11 bases between them. CDR3 nucleotide sequence: TGTGCCAGCAGCCAAGAGACAGGCTGGATGAACACTGAAGCTTTCTTT. As protein: CASSQETGWMNTEAFF.

This clonotype was detected a few times. A much larger clone differs from this one at a single base, so this may be a read error. The V call is TRBV7-2, the J call TRBJ2-7, with 8 bases matching TRBD2. Germline CDR1 SGHTA, CDR2 FQGNSA. The CDR3 has 15 residues. V lost 5 bases to trimming and J lost 5 bases; unmatched junction nucleotides: 11. The CDR3, as DNA: TGTGCCAGCAGCCCCGGGGGGGGGGGCGGGAACGAGCAGTACTTC. This codes for CASSPGGGGGNEQYF.

This clonotype appeared many times. V usage is TRBV12-3 or TRBV12-4 and J usage is TRBJ1-2; D gene unclear. The V end was cut by 3 bases, the J end by 6 bases, with 11 bases between. The CDR3 spans 13 residues. CDR3 region: CASSFKGFNGYTF. As DNA, the CDR3 is TGTGCCAGCAGTTTCAAGGGATTCAATGGCTACACCTTC.